The text below deals with one T cell receptor beta chain. Original processing methods: Reference gene primer amplification gave nucleated cell count estimates. Assay: immunoSEQ multiplex PCR; the TCRdb copy retains only in-frame clones and omits some. For V, J and clone size, that table is used; D and trimming come from the DNA. The repertoire holds about 410,000 clones, with roughly 90% as singletons. This sample stems from a study of blood T cell repertoires in COVID-19. Turning to the study itself: The samples span acute and convalescent COVID-19 from the United States, Italy and Spain. The cDNA or gDNA used as material had been derived from T cells, B-cell-depleted T cells, or PBMCs.

This clonotype was obtained from a woman in her 30s with active or convalescent COVID-19. The sequenced sample consisted of peripheral blood.

CDR3 loop: CASSNARVSGNTIYF. The CDR3 DNA reads as TGTGCCAGCAGCAATGCCAGGGTATCTGGAAACACCATATATTTT. The rearrangement uses TRBV5-6 and TRBJ1-3; possible D gene TRBD1, 5 bases. V was pared by 4 bases and J by 1 base, with 12 bases between. Germline V gene data show CDR1 as SGHDT and CDR2 as YYEEEE. This CDR3 contains 15 residues.